This TCR beta chain was identified during a study of cytomegalovirus exposure and HLA in healthy donors. Turning to this clone: Its antigen is not known.

The J segment lost 10 bases and the V segment lost 4 bases, leaving 14 bases of the junction unmatched. CDR3 length: 16 amino acids. Looked up from germline, CDR1 is MRHNA and CDR2 is SNTAGT. Healthy individuals who donated bone marrow served as the donors. Study conclusions and caveats: TCR beta sequences reportedly predicted the HLA-A and HLA-B alleles of most subjects accurately. The majority of CMV-associated TCR beta chains were reported as apparently HLA-restricted in a later analysis.

The PCR ran on 60 Vbeta and 13 Jbeta primers. Clones were read by immunoSEQ multiplex PCR, and TCRdb kept only the in-frame ones, dropping some. Reported are 40,000 to 60,000 clones; the ten largest clones contain around 26%. The TCR comes from a man between 35 and 55 years old in good health and CMV-seropositive. V and J are TRBV6-4 and TRBJ2-1; 9 nucleotides align to TRBD2. The specimen was PBMCs. CDR3 coding DNA: TGTGCCAGCAGTGTTACGGCTAGCGGGGCCTCAAGCGAGCAGTTCTTC. Its translation is CASSVTASGASSEQFF.